The clone carrying this T cell receptor beta chain was found many times. This record comes from a study of T cell changes during pregnancy in multiple sclerosis. CDR3 length equals 13 residues. The germline V and J ends were trimmed by 7 bases and 9 bases, with 16 bases remaining between them. Germline V gene data show CDR1 as ENHRY and CDR2 as SYGVKD. Method: immunoSEQ multiplex PCR; TCRdb's copy keeps in-frame clones and lacks some. The sample has about 48,000 clones; 80% to 90% are singletons. This receptor was identified in a female donor with multiple sclerosis, enrolled in a pregnancy study. The specimen comprised CD4+ T cells from peripheral blood mononuclear cells, sampled in the second trimester of pregnancy. V usage is TRBV10-3 and J usage is TRBJ1-5; D possibly corresponds to TRBD1 (5 bases). CDR3 protein: CAITTDPGRPQHF. For the CDR3, the DNA is TGTGCCATCACTACCGACCCAGGGCGGCCCCAGCATTTT.